This T cell receptor (beta chain) was profiled in a study of T-cell reconstitution after alpha-beta-depleted transplantation in children. Preparation of the TCRbeta library involved a method that used unique molecular identifiers. TCRdb passed the PCR reads through MiXCR, listing each CDR3 protein once. The table shows roughly 120,000 distinct CDR3 sequences, with about a tenth occurring only once. V gave up 6 bases and J gave up 8 bases, with 16 bases separating them. This CDR3 has 13 residues. Germline V gene sequence: CDR1 MNHEY, CDR2 SVGEGT. This clonotype was recorded many times. Sequenced here: PBMCs from the stem cell graft donor, sampled from the stem cell graft. The clonotype was recovered from a human donor who donated a stem cell graft to a child with acute lymphoblastic leukemia. The rearrangement joins TRBV6-2 or TRBV6-3 to TRBJ1-2; D remains ambiguous. CDR3 residues: CASSPNSGWGYTF. As DNA, the CDR3 is TGTGCCAGCAGCCCCAACAGTGGTTGGGGCTACACCTTC.